This T cell receptor (beta chain) was found in a study of T cell repertoires in cytomegalovirus infection. Looking at the study overall: Public TCR beta signatures indicated both CMV infection and matching HLA type. Notes on the study in general: The cumulative frequency of public TCR beta families distinguished individuals who carried CMV together with the relevant HLA. The ex vivo response was dominated by HLA-C-restricted CMV-specific TCR beta clonotypes.

CDR3 length: 17 amino acids. With 5 bases clipped from V and 1 base from J, the junction kept 7 bases outside the gene matches. From the reads, TCRdb called clonotypes with MiXCR, one entry per CDR3 protein. The sample lists under 90,000 distinct CDR3 sequences; 20% to 25% were seen once. Worth noting for this clonotype: Its antigen is not identified.

The sample was PBMCs, sequenced either directly or after in vitro stimulation (not recorded which). The chain employs TRBV12-3 or TRBV12-4 and TRBJ2-1; 11 bases align to TRBD2. This clonotype was obtained from a human donor in good health (CMV status not recorded). Some clones in this sample may be carry-over from other donors' samples. The CDR3 DNA is TGTGCCAGCAGTGGGCGAGTAGCGGGAGGGTCCTACAATGAGCAGTTCTTC. This codes for CASSGRVAGGSYNEQFF.